This T cell receptor beta chain was profiled in a study of blood T cell repertoires in COVID-19 (dated by TCRdb to 2020 to 2022). With regard to the full study: The collaborator samples originated in the United States, Italy and Spain and spanned the acute and convalescent phases of COVID-19. The material from the prospective study consisted of cDNA or gDNA derived from T cells, B-cell-depleted T cells, or PBMCs. Subjects who had been exposed to COVID-19, were actively infected with it, or had recovered from it provided the deeply sampled blood TCRbeta repertoires that made up the dataset. A freely available public database, intended as a resource for researchers studying the immune response to SARS-CoV-2, is where the repertoires were released. The samples were drawn from the first 160 participants of the ongoing ImmuneRACE study and from about 1,200 subjects provided by 6 global collaborators. Nearly every sample came with metadata listing a de-identified subject ID, COVID-19 status, age in years and sex. Where HLA class I and class II types were available, the types were taken from metadata supplied by the sample provider, not from assay-based typing.

TCRbeta CDR3 regions were amplified from genomic DNA using the immunoSEQ Assay, a bias-controlled multiplex PCR. The source study handled its data this way. The number of nucleated cells in each sample was estimated by amplification of reference gene primers within the assay. Sequence reads were collapsed and filtered to measure the absolute abundance of every unique TCRbeta CDR3 rearrangement. For each sample, productive Simpson clonality was calculated as the square root of Simpson's diversity index over productive rearrangements. TCRdb limited this immuneACCESS table to in-frame rearrangements with V and J called. A share of clones is missing; checked studies link under half to unresolved V genes, and the rest is unexplained. The V and J calls and clone size are taken from that table; D and trimming were inferred from the DNA. This sample has tens of thousands of clones in its table, and around 86% of those were observed once. More than 4.5% of the sample comes from the top ten.

CDR1 MNHEY and CDR2 SVGEGT are derived from the germline V gene. The V end loses 2 bases and the J end loses 2 bases, and a stretch of 12 bases separates them. From cysteine to phenylalanine, the CDR3 is 16 amino acids long. Of all the DNA, just the CDR3 is kept, 48 bases in frame from base 1. At one collaborating source in Seattle, patients were enrolled during active infection and were followed longitudinally through the course of disease. Whole blood was collected in K2EDTA tubes by collaborating institutions according to the institutions' own protocols. Collaborator samples were shipped for TCRbeta analysis as frozen whole blood, isolated PBMCs, or DNA extracted from either sample type. Points the paper makes about the study in general: The amount of clinical and demographic metadata varied by source and participant and was provided uncurated.

As concerns this clone: It lacks a known antigen. Base qualities were left out, and no much larger clone turns up one base away.

Sample: peripheral blood. This clonotype was obtained from a man in his sixties with COVID-19, enrolled during active disease. Recombination connected TRBV6-2 or TRBV6-3 to TRBJ2-2; TRBD1 is perhaps the D gene, given 5 matching bases. The nucleotide sequence is given as TGTGCCAGCAGTTACCTCAGGCGGACAAACACCGGGGAGCTGTTTTTT. This encodes CASSYLRRTNTGELFF.